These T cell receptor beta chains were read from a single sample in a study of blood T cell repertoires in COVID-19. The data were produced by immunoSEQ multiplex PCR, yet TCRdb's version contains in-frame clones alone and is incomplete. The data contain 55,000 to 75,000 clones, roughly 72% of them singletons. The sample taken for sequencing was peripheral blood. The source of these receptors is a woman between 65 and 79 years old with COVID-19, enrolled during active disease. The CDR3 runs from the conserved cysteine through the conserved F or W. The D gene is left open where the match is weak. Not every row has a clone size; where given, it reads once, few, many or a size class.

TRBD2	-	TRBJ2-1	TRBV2	CASSGAILSGGQFF	TGTGCCAGCAGTGGCGCGATTCTTAGCGGGGGGCAGTTCTTC
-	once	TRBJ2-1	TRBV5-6	CASSFATSTNEQFF	TGTGCCAGCAGCTTCGCTACTAGCACCAATGAGCAGTTCTTC
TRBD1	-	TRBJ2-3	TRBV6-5	CASGAGGASDTQYF	TGTGCCAGCGGCGCAGGGGGCGCGTCAGATACGCAGTATTTT
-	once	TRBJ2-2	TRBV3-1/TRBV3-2	CASTKGDSRTGELFF	TGTGCCAGTACGAAGGGGGATTCGCGCACCGGGGAGCTGTTTTTT
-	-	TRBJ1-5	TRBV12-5	CASGFKGDPNSNQPQHF	TGTGCTAGTGGTTTTAAGGGGGACCCCAATAGCAATCAGCCCCAGCATTTT
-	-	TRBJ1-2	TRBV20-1	CSAKRGSGYTF	TGCAGTGCCAAGAGGGGGAGTGGCTACACCTTC
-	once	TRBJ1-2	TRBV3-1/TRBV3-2	CASSQYSNYGYTF	TGTGCCAGCAGCCAATACTCTAACTATGGCTACACCTTC
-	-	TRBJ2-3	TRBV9	CASSVSQARTDTQYF	TGTGCCAGCAGCGTATCACAGGCACGCACAGATACGCAGTATTTT
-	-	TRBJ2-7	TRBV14	CASSWTRGRRGHSYEQYF	TGTGCCAGCAGCTGGACAAGGGGGAGGAGGGGGCACTCCTACGAGCAGTACTTC
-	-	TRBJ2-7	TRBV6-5	CASRRQSTYEQYF	TGTGCCAGCAGACGACAGTCAACCTACGAGCAGTACTTC
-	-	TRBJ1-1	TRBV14	CASSPPGTANTEAFF	TGTGCCAGCAGCCCCCCAGGCACCGCAAACACTGAAGCTTTCTTT
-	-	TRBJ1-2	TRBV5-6	CASSLLYVATTF	TGTGCCAGCAGCTTGTTATATGTAGCCACCACCTTC
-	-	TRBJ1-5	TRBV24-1	CATSGVHGGPQHF	TGTGCCACCAGCGGGGTCCACGGCGGGCCCCAGCATTTT
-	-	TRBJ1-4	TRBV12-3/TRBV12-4	CASSWGEKEKLFF	TGTGCCAGCAGTTGGGGAGAAAAGGAAAAACTGTTTTTT
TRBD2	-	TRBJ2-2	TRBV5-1	CASSTTSGGAGNTGELFF	TGCGCCAGCAGCACGACTAGCGGGGGGGCCGGGAACACCGGGGAGCTGTTTTTT
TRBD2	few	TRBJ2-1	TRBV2	CASSEQGLNEQFF	TGTGCCAGCAGTGAACAGGGACTAAATGAGCAGTTCTTC
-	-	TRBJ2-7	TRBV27	CASSSAQQGPLQLYEQYF	TGTGCCAGCAGCTCCGCACAACAGGGTCCCCTACAACTCTACGAGCAGTACTTC
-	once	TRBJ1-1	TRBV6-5	CASSRTEYTEAFF	TGTGCCAGCAGCCGGACTGAGTACACTGAAGCTTTCTTT
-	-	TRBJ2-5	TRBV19	CASSMATQGQETQYF	TGTGCCAGTAGTATGGCTACGCAGGGGCAAGAGACCCAGTACTTC
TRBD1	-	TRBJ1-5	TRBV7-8	CASSLTPWTGDSNQPQHF	TGTGCCAGCAGCTTAACTCCATGGACAGGGGATAGCAATCAGCCCCAGCATTTT
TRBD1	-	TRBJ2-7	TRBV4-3	CASSHRDRPTYEQYF	TGCGCCAGCAGCCATAGGGACAGGCCCACCTACGAGCAGTACTTC
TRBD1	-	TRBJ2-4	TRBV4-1	CASSQGGQAKNIQYF	TGCGCCAGCAGCCAAGGGGGACAGGCTAAAAACATTCAGTACTTC
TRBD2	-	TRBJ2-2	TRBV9	CASSAPSGGPPGELFF	TGTGCCAGCAGCGCCCCCTCGGGAGGGCCCCCCGGGGAGCTGTTTTTT
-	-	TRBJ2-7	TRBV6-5	CASSPRQTYEQYF	TGTGCCAGCAGTCCCCGACAGACCTACGAGCAGTACTTC
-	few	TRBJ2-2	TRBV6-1	CASSELGTGELFF	TGTGCCAGCAGTGAACTAGGTACCGGGGAGCTGTTTTTT
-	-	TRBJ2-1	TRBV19	CASSIGLQQFF	TGTGCCAGTAGTATAGGACTACAGCAGTTCTTC
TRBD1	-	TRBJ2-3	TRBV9	CASGDRASTDTQYF	TGTGCCAGCGGGGACAGGGCCAGCACAGATACGCAGTATTTT
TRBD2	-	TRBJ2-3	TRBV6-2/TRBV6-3	CASSPRTSGTDTQYF	TGTGCCAGCAGTCCACGGACTAGCGGGACAGATACGCAGTATTTT
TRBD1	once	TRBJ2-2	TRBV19	CASRSPLDRAGAGELFF	TGTGCCAGTAGGTCACCTCTGGACAGGGCGGGTGCCGGGGAGCTGTTTTTT
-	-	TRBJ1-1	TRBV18	CASSPSAAVGLEAFF	TGTGCCAGCTCACCGTCGGCGGCAGTTGGCCTTGAAGCTTTCTTT
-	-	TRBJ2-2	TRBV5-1	CASRPIDTHTGELFF	TGCGCCAGCAGGCCCATCGACACACACACCGGGGAGCTGTTTTTT
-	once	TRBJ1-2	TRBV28	CASSLGGSGGGGNYGYTF	TGTGCCAGCAGTTTAGGCGGGTCCGGTGGGGGCGGTAACTATGGCTACACCTTC
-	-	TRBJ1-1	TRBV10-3	CAISESSSPEAFF	TGTGCCATCAGTGAGTCGAGTAGCCCTGAAGCTTTCTTT
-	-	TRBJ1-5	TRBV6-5	CASSYAGFNQPQHF	TGTGCCAGCAGTTACGCGGGGTTCAATCAGCCCCAGCATTTT
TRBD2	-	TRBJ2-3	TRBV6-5	CASRGAGGVRDTQYF	TGTGCCAGCCGGGGAGCGGGGGGTGTCCGGGATACGCAGTATTTT
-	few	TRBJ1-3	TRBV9	CASSVAVGRNTIYF	TGTGCCAGCAGCGTAGCCGTTGGGCGAAACACCATATATTTT
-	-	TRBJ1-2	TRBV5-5	CASTRQTQGYFGYTF	TGTGCCAGCACCCGCCAGACCCAGGGGTATTTTGGCTACACCTTC
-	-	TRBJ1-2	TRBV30	CAWSVGDRANYGYTF	TGTGCCTGGAGTGTAGGAGATCGAGCAAACTATGGCTACACCTTC
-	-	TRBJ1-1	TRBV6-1	CASSEMVVEAFF	TGTGCCAGCAGTGAAATGGTAGTTGAAGCTTTCTTT